The 6 T cell receptor beta chains presented below share a single source sample, sequenced in a study of T-cell memory formation after mild COVID-19. TCRdb independently ran MiXCR on the 5' RACE reads; one entry per CDR3 protein. The sample has hundreds of thousands of distinct CDR3 sequences; roughly 18% are singletons. The sequencing sample was made of PBMCs or a T cell subset sorted from them (not recorded which). All receptors come from an adult woman who had mild COVID-19 (a few samples of this study predate the infection). Cell type and time point are not known.

CDR3 sequence: CASSQEGTTLYEQYF. CDR3 nucleotides: TGCGCCAGCAGCCAAGAGGGGACTACCCTCTACGAGCAGTACTTC. The J gene is TRBJ2-7, the V gene TRBV4-3; 7 nucleotides agree with TRBD2. Per the germline V gene, CDR1 is LGHNA and CDR2 is YSLEER. V was pared by 0 bases and J by 3 bases, with 5 bases of the junction left unmatched. The CDR3 has 15 residues.

In its sample, this clonotype was seen a few times. This chain links TRBV20-1 with TRBJ2-5; a weak D match, TRBD1 (6 bases). Trimming removed 8 bases from V and 2 bases from J, with 12 bases in between. The CDR3 spans 12 residues. Germline CDR1 DFQATT, CDR2 SNEGSKA (reference sequence). The CDR3 sequence: CSPRTEQETQYF. As DNA, the CDR3 is TGCAGTCCACGGACAGAACAAGAGACCCAGTACTTC.

V gene TRBV7-2 combines with J gene TRBJ2-5; D is unclear. The CDR3 runs to 13 residues. Germline CDR1 and CDR2: SGHTA and FQGNSA. V was cut by 5 bases and J by 3 bases, with 10 bases left in between. The CDR3 spells CASSREGKETQYF. The CDR3 region has the DNA TGTGCCAGCAGCAGGGAAGGGAAAGAGACCCAGTACTTC.

This clonotype was recorded at least ten times. The chain employs TRBV11-2 and TRBJ2-7, with 9 bases identical to TRBD1. Germline values: CDR1 SGHAT, CDR2 FQNNGV. With 4 bases clipped from V and 2 bases from J, the junction kept 3 bases outside the gene matches. The CDR3 totals 14 residues. The CDR3, as DNA: TGTGCCAGCAGCTACCGGACAGGGGCCTACGAGCAGTACTTC. It yields the protein CASSYRTGAYEQYF.

This clonotype was picked up a small number of times. V gene TRBV7-9 combines with J gene TRBJ1-5; D remains unclear. The CDR3 is 12 amino acids. Per germline, CDR1 SEHNR and CDR2 FQNEAQ (reference sequence). Trimming cost V 2 bases and J 7 bases, with 6 bases left between them. This chain's CDR3 is CASSLSRQPQHF. DNA for the CDR3: TGTGCCAGCAGCTTATCACGCCAGCCCCAGCATTTT.

This clonotype was seen a few times. The chain combines TRBV2 with TRBJ2-5; D may be TRBD2 (6 bases). This CDR3 is built from 16 residues. CDR1 and CDR2 (germline): SNHLY, FYNNEI. Trimming took 1 base from V and 5 from J, leaving 17 bases between them. The CDR3 bases are TGTGCCAGCAGTGAAGAGGAGGGATCCTTAGGGGAGACCCAGTACTTC. Translated: CASSEEEGSLGETQYF.